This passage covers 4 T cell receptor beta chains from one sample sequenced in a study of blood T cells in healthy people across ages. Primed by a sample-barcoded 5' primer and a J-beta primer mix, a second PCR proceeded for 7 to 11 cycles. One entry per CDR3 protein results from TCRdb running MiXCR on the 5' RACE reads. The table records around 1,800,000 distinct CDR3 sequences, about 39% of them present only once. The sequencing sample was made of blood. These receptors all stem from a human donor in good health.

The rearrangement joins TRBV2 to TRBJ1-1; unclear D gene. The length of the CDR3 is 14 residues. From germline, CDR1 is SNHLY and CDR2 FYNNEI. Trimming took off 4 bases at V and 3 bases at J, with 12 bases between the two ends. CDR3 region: CASSGYRRDTEAFF. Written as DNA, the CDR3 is TGTGCCAGCAGTGGTTATCGGCGAGACACTGAAGCTTTCTTT.

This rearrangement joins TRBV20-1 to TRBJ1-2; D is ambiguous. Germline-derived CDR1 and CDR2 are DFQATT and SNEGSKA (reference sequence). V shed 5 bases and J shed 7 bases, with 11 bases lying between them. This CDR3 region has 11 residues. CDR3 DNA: TGCAGTGCTGGTGGGTCTTCTGGCTACACCTTC. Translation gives CSAGGSSGYTF.

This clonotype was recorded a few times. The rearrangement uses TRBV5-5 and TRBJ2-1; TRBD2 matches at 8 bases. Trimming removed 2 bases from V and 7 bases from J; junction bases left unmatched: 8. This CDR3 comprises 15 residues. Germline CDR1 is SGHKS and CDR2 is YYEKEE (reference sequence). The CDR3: CASSFISGGLNEQFF. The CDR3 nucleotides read TGTGCCAGCAGCTTTATTTCGGGGGGGCTAAATGAGCAGTTCTTC.

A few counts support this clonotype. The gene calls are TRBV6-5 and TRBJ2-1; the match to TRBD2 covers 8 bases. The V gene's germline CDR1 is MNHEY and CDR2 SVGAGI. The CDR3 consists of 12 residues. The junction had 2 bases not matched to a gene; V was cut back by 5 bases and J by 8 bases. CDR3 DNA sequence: TGTGCCAGCAGTCAGCGGGGGCATGAGCAGTTCTTC. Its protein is CASSQRGHEQFF.